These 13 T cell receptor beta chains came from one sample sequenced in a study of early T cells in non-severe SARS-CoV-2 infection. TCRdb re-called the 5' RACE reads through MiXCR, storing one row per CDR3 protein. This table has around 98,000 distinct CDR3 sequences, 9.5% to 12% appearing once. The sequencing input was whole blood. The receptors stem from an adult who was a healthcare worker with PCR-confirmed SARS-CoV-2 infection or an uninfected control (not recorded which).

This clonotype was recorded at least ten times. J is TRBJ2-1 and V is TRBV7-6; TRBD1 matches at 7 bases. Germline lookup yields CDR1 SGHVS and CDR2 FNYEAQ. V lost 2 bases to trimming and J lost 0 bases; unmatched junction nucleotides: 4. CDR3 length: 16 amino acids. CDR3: CASSLRQGVSYNEQFF. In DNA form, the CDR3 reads TGTGCCAGCAGCTTACGACAGGGAGTCTCCTACAATGAGCAGTTCTTC.

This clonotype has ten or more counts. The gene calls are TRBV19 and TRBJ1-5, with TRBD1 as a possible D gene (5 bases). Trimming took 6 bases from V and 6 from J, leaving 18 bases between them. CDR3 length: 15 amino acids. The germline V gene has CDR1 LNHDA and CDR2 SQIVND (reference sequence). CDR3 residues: CASSQRSQGGQPQHF. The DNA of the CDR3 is TGTGCCAGTAGCCAACGAAGCCAGGGCGGTCAGCCCCAGCATTTT.

The CDR3 sequence is CASSPRDSLGTGELFF. CDR3 in DNA: TGTGCCAGCAGCCCCCGGGACTCCCTGGGGACCGGGGAGCTGTTTTTT. The chain combines TRBV7-9 with TRBJ2-2; D is possibly TRBD2 (6 bases). The CDR3 has 16 amino acids. The germline gives CDR1 SEHNR, CDR2 FQNEAQ (reference sequence). Trimming cost V 5 bases and J 5 bases, with 18 bases left between them.

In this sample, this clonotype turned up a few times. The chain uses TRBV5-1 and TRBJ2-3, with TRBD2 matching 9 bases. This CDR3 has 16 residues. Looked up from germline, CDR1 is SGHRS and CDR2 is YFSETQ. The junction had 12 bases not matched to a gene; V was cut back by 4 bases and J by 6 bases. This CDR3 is CASSRDPSGTRDTQYF. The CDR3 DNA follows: TGCGCCAGCAGCCGGGACCCTAGCGGGACCAGGGATACGCAGTATTTT.

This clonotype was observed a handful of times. The CDR3 is CASSYSGIEAFF. CDR3 sequence (DNA): TGTGCCAGCAGTTACTCAGGAATTGAAGCTTTCTTT. The V gene is TRBV6-6, the J gene TRBJ1-1; no clear D gene. In germline, CDR1 is MNHNY, CDR2 SVGAGI (reference sequence). The CDR3 loop spans 12 amino acids. Between the trimmed V and J ends, which lost 0 bases and 7 bases, there was a span of 6 bases.

Here the CDR3 reads CASSFGALGEKLFF. DNA of the CDR3: TGCGCCAGCAGCTTCGGTGCGCTCGGGGAAAAACTGTTTTTT. This chain joins TRBV5-1 and TRBJ1-4, with D unresolved. The germline gives CDR1 SGHRS, CDR2 YFSETQ. The CDR3 has 14 amino acids. The V and J ends lost 2 bases and 8 bases respectively, with 13 bases between them.

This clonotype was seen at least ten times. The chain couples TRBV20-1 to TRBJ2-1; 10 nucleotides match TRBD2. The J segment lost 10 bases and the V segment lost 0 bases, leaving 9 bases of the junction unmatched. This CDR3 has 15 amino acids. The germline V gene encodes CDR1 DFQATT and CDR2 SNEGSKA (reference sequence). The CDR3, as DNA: TGCAGTGCTAGAGATACTAGCGGGGCCAGGTGGGAGCAGTTCTTC. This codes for CSARDTSGARWEQFF.

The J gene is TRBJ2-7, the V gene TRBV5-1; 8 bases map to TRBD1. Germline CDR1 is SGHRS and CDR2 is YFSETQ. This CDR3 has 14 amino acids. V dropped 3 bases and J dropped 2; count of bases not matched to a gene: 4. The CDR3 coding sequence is TGCGCCAGCAGCTCGGGACAGGCGACCTACGAGCAGTACTTC. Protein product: CASSSGQATYEQYF.

Here the CDR3 DNA reads TGCAGTGCTAGAGATCTTCGCGGAACTGCCTACAATGAGCAGTTCTTC. As protein: CSARDLRGTAYNEQFF. The J gene is TRBJ2-1, the V gene TRBV20-1; D ambiguous. The CDR3 runs 16 residues. Germline assignment: CDR1 DFQATT and CDR2 SNEGSKA (reference sequence). Trimming shortened V by 0 bases and J by 2 bases, and 14 bases separated the two germline ends.

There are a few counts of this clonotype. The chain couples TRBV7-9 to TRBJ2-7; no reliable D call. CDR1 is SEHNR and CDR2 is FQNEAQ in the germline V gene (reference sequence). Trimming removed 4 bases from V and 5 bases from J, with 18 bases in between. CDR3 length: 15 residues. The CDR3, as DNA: TGTGCCAGCAGCTCCCGGAAGGGCTTGACCCACGAGCAGTACTTC. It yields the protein CASSSRKGLTHEQYF.

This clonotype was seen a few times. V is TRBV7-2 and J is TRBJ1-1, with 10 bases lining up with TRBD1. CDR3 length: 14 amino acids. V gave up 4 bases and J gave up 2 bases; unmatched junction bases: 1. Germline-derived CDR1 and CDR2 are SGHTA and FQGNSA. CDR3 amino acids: CASSWDRGNTEAFF. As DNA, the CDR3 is TGTGCCAGCAGCTGGGACAGGGGCAACACTGAAGCTTTCTTT.

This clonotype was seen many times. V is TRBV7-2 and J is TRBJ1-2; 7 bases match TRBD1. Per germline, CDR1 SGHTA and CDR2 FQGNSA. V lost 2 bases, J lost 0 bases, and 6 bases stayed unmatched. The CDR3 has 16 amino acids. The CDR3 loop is CASSLKSGGTNYGYTF. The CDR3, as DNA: TGTGCCAGCAGCTTAAAATCAGGGGGAACTAACTATGGCTACACCTTC.

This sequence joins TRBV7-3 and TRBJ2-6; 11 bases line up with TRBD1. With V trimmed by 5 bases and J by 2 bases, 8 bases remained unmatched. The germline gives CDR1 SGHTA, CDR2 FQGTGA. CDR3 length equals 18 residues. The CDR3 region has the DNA TGTGCCAGCAGCCCCTACGGGACAGGGGGAACTGGGGCCAACGTCCTGACTTTC. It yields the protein CASSPYGTGGTGANVLTF.